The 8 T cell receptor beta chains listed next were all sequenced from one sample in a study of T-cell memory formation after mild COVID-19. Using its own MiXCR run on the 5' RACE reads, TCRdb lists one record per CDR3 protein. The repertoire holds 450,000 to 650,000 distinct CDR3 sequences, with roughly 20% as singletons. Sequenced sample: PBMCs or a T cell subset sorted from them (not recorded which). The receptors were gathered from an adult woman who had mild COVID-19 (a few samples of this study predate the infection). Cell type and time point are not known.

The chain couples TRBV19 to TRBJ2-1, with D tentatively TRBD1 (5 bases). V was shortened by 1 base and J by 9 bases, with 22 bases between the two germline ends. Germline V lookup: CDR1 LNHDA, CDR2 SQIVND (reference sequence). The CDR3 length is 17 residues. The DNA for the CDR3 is TGTGCCAGTAGTATAGGACGGGTTGCAGGGTCCTGGGGTGAGCAGTTCTTC. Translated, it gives CASSIGRVAGSWGEQFF.

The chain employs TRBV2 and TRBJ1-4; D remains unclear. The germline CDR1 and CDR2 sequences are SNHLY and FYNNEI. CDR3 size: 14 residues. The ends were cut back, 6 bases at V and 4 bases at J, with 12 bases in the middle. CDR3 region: CASRAEPYNEKLFF. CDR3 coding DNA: TGTGCCAGCAGGGCCGAACCGTATAATGAAAAACTGTTTTTT.

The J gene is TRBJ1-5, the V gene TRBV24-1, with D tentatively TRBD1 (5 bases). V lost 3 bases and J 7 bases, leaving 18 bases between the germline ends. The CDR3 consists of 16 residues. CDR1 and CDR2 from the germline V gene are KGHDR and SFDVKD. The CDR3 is CATSDPAGRVQQPQHF. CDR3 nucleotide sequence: TGTGCCACCAGTGATCCTGCAGGGCGGGTTCAGCAGCCCCAGCATTTT.

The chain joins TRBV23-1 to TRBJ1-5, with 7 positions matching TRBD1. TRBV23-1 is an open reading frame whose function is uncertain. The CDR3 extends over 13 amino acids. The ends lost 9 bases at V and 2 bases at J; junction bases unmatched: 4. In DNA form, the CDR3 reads TGCGCCAGACGGGACAGACGCAATCAGCCCCAGCATTTT. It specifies CARRDRRNQPQHF.

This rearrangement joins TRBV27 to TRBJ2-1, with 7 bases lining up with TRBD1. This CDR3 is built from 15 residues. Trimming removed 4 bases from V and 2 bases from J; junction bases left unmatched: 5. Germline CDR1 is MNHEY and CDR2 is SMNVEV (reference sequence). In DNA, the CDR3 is TGTGCCAGCAGTTCCAGACAGGGCGCCTACAATGAGCAGTTCTTC. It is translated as CASSSRQGAYNEQFF.

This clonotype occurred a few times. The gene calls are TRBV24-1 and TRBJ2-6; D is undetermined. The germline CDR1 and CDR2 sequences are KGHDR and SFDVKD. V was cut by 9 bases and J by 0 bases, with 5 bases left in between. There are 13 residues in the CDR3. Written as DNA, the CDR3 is TGTGCCACCCAGCCCTCTGGGGCCAACGTCCTGACTTTC. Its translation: CATQPSGANVLTF.

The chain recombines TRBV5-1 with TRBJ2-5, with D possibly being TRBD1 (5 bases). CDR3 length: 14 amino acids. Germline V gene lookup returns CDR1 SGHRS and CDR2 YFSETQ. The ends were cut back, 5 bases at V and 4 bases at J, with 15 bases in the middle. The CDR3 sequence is CASRGAGIGETQYF. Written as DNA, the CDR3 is TGCGCCAGCAGAGGGGCAGGGATCGGAGAGACCCAGTACTTC.

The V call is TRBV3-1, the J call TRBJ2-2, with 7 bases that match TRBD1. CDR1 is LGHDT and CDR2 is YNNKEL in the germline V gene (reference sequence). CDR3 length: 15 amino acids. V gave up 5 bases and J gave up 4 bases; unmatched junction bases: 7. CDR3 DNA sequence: TGTGCCAGCAGCACCCGACAGGGCTTCACCGGGGAGCTGTTTTTT. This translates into CASSTRQGFTGELFF.